This T cell receptor beta chain was captured by sequencing in a study of blood T cell repertoires in COVID-19. In the original analysis: Reference gene primer amplification yielded estimated nucleated cell counts. TCRdb's table, derived via immunoSEQ multiplex PCR, lists solely in-frame clones and lacks some. The D gene and trimming were derived from the DNA, and the V and J assignments and clone size from that table. The sample has 400,000 to 450,000 clones, about 90% seen once. Seattle cases were enrolled at active infection and followed longitudinally. The CDR3 is 14 amino acids. The V end lost 0 bases, the J end lost 3 bases, and 7 bases lay between the germline ends. Germline assignment: CDR1 SGHNT and CDR2 YYREEE (reference sequence).

The genes are TRBV5-4 and TRBJ2-1; a possible D gene is TRBD1 (5 bases). Sequencing was done on a sample of peripheral blood. The sequence came from a young man with COVID-19, enrolled during active disease. The CDR3 nucleotides are TGTGCCAGCAGCTTGGGACAGTACTACAATGAGCAGTTCTTC. Its translation: CASSLGQYYNEQFF.